The 4 T cell receptor beta chains presented below share a single source sample, sequenced in a study of shared clonotypes between healthy human individuals. Assay: immunoSEQ multiplex PCR; the TCRdb copy retains only in-frame clones and omits some. Of 100,000 or so clones listed, 65% to 75% are singletons. Sequencing input: memory CD8+ T cells sorted from blood. The sample's subset: CD45RO+ cells pooled with CCR7-negative TemRA cells. The receptors here all came from a woman aged 25-40 years in good health.

The chain links TRBV6-6 to TRBJ2-1, with 9 bases lining up with TRBD2. The germline V gene has CDR1 MNHNY and CDR2 SVGAGI (reference sequence). This CDR3 contains 15 residues. Trimming at V came to 5 bases and at J to 6 bases, leaving 8 bases not matched to a gene. Here the CDR3 DNA reads TGTGCCAGCAGTAGCGGGAGGCCAGGCAGCAATGAGCAGTTCTTC. Translation gives CASSSGRPGSNEQFF.

This rearrangement joins TRBV4-1 to TRBJ1-3; D remains ambiguous. The CDR3 runs to 17 residues. Germline V gene sequence: CDR1 MGHRA, CDR2 YSYEKL. V gave up 5 bases and J gave up 0 bases, with 17 bases separating them. The DNA of the CDR3 is TGCGCCAGCAGCAGAAAGGTGTCGGAGAGCTCTGGAAACACCATATATTTT. It codes for CASSRKVSESSGNTIYF.

Many counts were recorded for this clone. V usage is TRBV25-1 and J usage is TRBJ2-2, with TRBD1 matching over 10 bases. The germline V gene has CDR1 MGHDK and CDR2 SYGVNS. The CDR3 extends over 17 amino acids. J was trimmed by 1 base and V by 3 bases; bases with no gene match: 5. The CDR3 loop reads CASSDRQGAVNTGELFF. Written as DNA, the CDR3 is TGTGCCAGCAGTGACAGACAGGGGGCCGTGAACACCGGGGAGCTGTTTTTT.

This clone appeared a single time. The rearrangement links TRBV7-9 to TRBJ2-3, with D unresolved. The CDR3 consists of 15 residues. Trimming removed 5 bases from V and 0 bases from J, with 12 bases in between. CDR1 is SEHNR, CDR2 FQNEAQ, per germline (reference sequence). The CDR3 reads CASSPDGISTDTQYF. In DNA form, the CDR3 reads TGTGCCAGCAGCCCGGACGGAATCAGCACAGATACGCAGTATTTT. The whole variable domain, remainder taken from reference TRBV7-9 and TRBJ2-3, is DTGVSQNPRHKITKRGQNVTFRCDPISEHNRLYWYRQTLGQGPEFLTYFQNEAQLEKSRLLSDRFSAERPKGSFSTLEIQRTEQGDSAMYLCASSPDGISTDTQYFGPGTRLTVL.